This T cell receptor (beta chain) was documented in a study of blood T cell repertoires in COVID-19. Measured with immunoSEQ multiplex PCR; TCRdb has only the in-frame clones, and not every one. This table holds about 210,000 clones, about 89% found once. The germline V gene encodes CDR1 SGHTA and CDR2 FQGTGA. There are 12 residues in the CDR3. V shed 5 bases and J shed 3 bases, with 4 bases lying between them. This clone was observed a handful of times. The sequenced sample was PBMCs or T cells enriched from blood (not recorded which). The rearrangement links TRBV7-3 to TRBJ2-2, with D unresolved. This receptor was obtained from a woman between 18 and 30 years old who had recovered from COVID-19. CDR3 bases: TGTGCCAGCAGCGGAGACACCGGGGAGCTGTTTTTT. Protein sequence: CASSGDTGELFF.